Shown below are 13 T cell receptor beta chains from a single sample sequenced in a study of cytomegalovirus exposure and HLA in healthy donors. Produced via immunoSEQ multiplex PCR; TCRdb's table is partial and in-frame only. The sample consists of about 260,000 clones, about 92% of them appearing once. The sequenced sample consisted of PBMCs. The receptors were gathered from a woman aged 25 to 39 in good health and CMV-seronegative.

The genes are TRBV9 and TRBJ2-1, with 15 bases lining up with TRBD2. The CDR3 has 17 residues. Germline CDR1 SGDLS, CDR2 YYNGEE. J was trimmed by 8 bases and V by 0 bases; bases with no gene match: 6. The CDR3 loop is CASSVEGTSGRTHEQFF. Written as DNA, the CDR3 is TGTGCCAGCAGCGTAGAAGGGACTAGCGGGAGGACTCATGAGCAGTTCTTC.

This clone was counted once. The gene calls are TRBV19 and TRBJ2-7; D remains ambiguous. Trimming pared 3 bases from V and 4 bases from J, leaving 10 bases between. In germline, CDR1 is LNHDA, CDR2 SQIVND (reference sequence). This CDR3 has 13 amino acids. For the CDR3, the DNA is TGTGCCAGTAGTATGAGGCATCGATACGAGCAGTACTTC. Residues: CASSMRHRYEQYF.

The chain employs TRBV4-3 and TRBJ1-3; D is ambiguous. Germline CDR1 is LGHNA and CDR2 is YSLEER. With 0 bases removed from V and 0 bases from J, the gap between germline ends came to 15 bases. The CDR3 consists of 18 residues. The DNA of the CDR3 is TGCGCCAGCAGCCAAGATGTCATGGAGGGCTACTCTGGAAACACCATATATTTT. Protein product: CASSQDVMEGYSGNTIYF.

This chain links TRBV6-4 with TRBJ2-1; TRBD2 matches at 9 bases. Per the germline V gene, CDR1 is MRHNA and CDR2 is SNTAGT. Losses at the gene ends were 3 bases for V and 9 bases for J; bases not matched to a gene: 9. The CDR3 totals 15 residues. The CDR3 sequence is CASSEEAGGLSEQFF. The CDR3 DNA sequence: TGTGCCAGCAGTGAAGAAGCGGGAGGATTGAGTGAGCAGTTCTTC.

The chain recombines TRBV28 with TRBJ2-5, with 8 bases fitting TRBD1. There are 17 residues in the CDR3. Germline V CDR1 and CDR2: MDHEN, SYDVKM. Unmatched junction bases numbered 8, after V lost 1 base and J lost 1 base. Here the CDR3 DNA reads TGTGCCAGCAGTTTATCTGCAGGGGGCTTCAGCCAAGAGACCCAGTACTTC. Its protein is CASSLSAGGFSQETQYF.

V gene TRBV2 combines with J gene TRBJ2-7; weak D call: TRBD1 (6 bases). The V gene lost 7 bases and the J gene lost 0 bases, with 16 bases spanning the gap. The CDR3 extends over 15 amino acids. Germline lookup yields CDR1 SNHLY and CDR2 FYNNEI. The CDR3 DNA is TGTGCCAGCACCAAAAGGGGGATTAGCTCCTACGAGCAGTACTTC. It specifies CASTKRGISSYEQYF.

The CDR3 region has the DNA TGCGCCAGCAGCTTGGATGGCAGGGGTAGCGAAAAACTGTTTTTT. This sequence encodes CASSLDGRGSEKLFF. The V call is TRBV5-1, the J call TRBJ1-4, with D maybe TRBD1 (6 bases). The CDR3 loop spans 15 amino acids. V dropped 0 bases and J dropped 8 bases, with 14 bases sitting between them. Per the germline V gene, CDR1 is SGHRS and CDR2 is YFSETQ.

The chain combines TRBV5-1 with TRBJ2-3; 12 bases line up with TRBD2. The CDR3 is made up of 15 amino acids. With 2 bases clipped from V and 4 bases from J, the junction kept 2 bases outside the gene matches. CDR1 is SGHRS and CDR2 is YFSETQ in the germline V gene. CDR3 in amino acids: CASSFLAGGSDTQYF. The CDR3 DNA follows: TGCGCCAGCAGCTTTCTAGCGGGAGGGTCAGATACGCAGTATTTT.

This chain joins TRBV5-1 and TRBJ2-7; D may be TRBD1 (5 bases). Germline-derived CDR1 and CDR2 are SGHRS and YFSETQ. The CDR3 contains 13 residues. The germline V and J ends were trimmed by 6 bases and 2 bases, with 12 bases remaining between them. In nucleotides, the CDR3 is TGCGCCAGCAAGGGTGGGGCTGCCTACGAGCAGTACTTC. As protein: CASKGGAAYEQYF.

CDR3 coding DNA: TGTGCCAGCAGCGTAGCGGGGGGAGGGGGCACAGATACGCAGTATTTT. Its protein is CASSVAGGGGTDTQYF. This chain joins TRBV9 and TRBJ2-3, with 7 bases fitting TRBD2. With V trimmed by 0 bases and J by 1 base, 5 bases remained unmatched. The germline CDR1 and CDR2 sequences are SGDLS and YYNGEE. CDR3 length: 16 residues.

The chain recombines TRBV6-5 with TRBJ1-5, with a tentative D call TRBD1 (6 bases). The CDR3 spans 15 residues. V was cut by 5 bases and J by 0 bases, with 11 bases left in between. Germline CDR1 is MNHEY and CDR2 is SVGAGI. The CDR3 loop is CASSVDSYSNQPQHF. CDR3 sequence (DNA): TGTGCCAGCAGTGTGGACAGCTATAGCAATCAGCCCCAGCATTTT.

This CDR3 is CASSQGGDISSGANVLTF. CDR3 DNA sequence: TGCGCCAGCAGCCAAGGGGGGGACATTAGCTCTGGGGCCAACGTCCTGACTTTC. The chain carries TRBV4-1 and TRBJ2-6; D possibly uses TRBD1 or TRBD2 (6 bases each). The germline gives CDR1 MGHRA, CDR2 YSYEKL. The CDR3 is 18 amino acids. The V end lost 1 base, the J end lost 0 bases, and 13 bases lay between the germline ends.

The V gene is TRBV6-5, the J gene TRBJ2-2; 8 bases align to TRBD2. J was trimmed by 5 bases and V by 3 bases; bases with no gene match: 5. The CDR3 length is 15 residues. Germline assignment: CDR1 MNHEY and CDR2 SVGAGI. This chain's CDR3 is CASSYGAGETGELFF. The CDR3, as DNA: TGTGCCAGCAGTTATGGAGCGGGAGAGACCGGGGAGCTGTTTTTT.